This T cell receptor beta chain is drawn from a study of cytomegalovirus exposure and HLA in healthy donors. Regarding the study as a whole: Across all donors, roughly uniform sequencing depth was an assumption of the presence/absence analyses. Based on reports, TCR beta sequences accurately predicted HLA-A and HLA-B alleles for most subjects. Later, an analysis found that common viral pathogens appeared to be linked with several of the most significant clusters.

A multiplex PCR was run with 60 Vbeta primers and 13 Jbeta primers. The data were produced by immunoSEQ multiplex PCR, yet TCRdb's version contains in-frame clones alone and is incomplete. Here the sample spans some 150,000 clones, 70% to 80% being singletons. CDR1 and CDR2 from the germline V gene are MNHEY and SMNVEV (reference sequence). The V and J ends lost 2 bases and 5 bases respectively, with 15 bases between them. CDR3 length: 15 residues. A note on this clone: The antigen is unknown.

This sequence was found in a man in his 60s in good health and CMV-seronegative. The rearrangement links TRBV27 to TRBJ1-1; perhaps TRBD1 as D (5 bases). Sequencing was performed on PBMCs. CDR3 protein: CASSLVWGGGTEAFF. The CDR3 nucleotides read TGTGCCAGCAGTTTAGTCTGGGGGGGAGGTACTGAAGCTTTCTTT.